The 26 T cell receptor beta chains below were found in one sample sequenced in a study of identical twins. TCRdb passed the 5' RACE reads through MiXCR, listing each CDR3 protein once. This table holds around 470,000 distinct CDR3 sequences, 14% found once. These same data were also listed under a study on yellow fever vaccine responses in identical twins.

The source material was CD4+ T cells sorted from blood. Receptors originate from a woman younger than 30 in good health.

The chain combines TRBV24-1 with TRBJ2-5; D remains ambiguous. In germline, CDR1 is KGHDR, CDR2 SFDVKD. The CDR3 totals 15 residues. The V and J ends lost 3 bases and 2 bases respectively, with 12 bases between them. Here the CDR3 DNA reads TGTGCCACCAGTGATCCGCAGGAATCTCAAGAGACCCAGTACTTC. This encodes CATSDPQESQETQYF.

This clonotype was seen repeatedly, ten times or more. J is TRBJ1-5 and V is TRBV11-2; TRBD1 matches at 12 bases. Germline assignment: CDR1 SGHAT and CDR2 FQNNGV. This CDR3 region has 16 residues. V lost 1 base, J lost 7 bases, and 5 bases stayed unmatched. CDR3 sequence (DNA): TGTGCCAGCAGCTTAGGGGGGACAGGGGGCAGGCAGCCCCAGCATTTT. Protein sequence: CASSLGGTGGRQPQHF.

This clonotype was detected only a few times. The chain couples TRBV6-2 or TRBV6-3 to TRBJ2-7; D possibly corresponds to TRBD1 (5 bases). Per the germline V gene, CDR1 is MNHEY and CDR2 is SVGEGT. CDR3 length: 16 amino acids. V lost 6 bases and J 4 bases, leaving 22 bases between the germline ends. CDR3 sequence reads: CASRSSAQGARYEQYF. As DNA, the CDR3 is TGTGCCAGCAGGTCCTCCGCCCAAGGGGCGCGTTACGAGCAGTACTTC.

The chain carries TRBV5-4 and TRBJ2-3; perhaps D is TRBD1 or TRBD2 (5 bases each). V lost 5 bases and J lost 7, with 11 bases in between. From germline, CDR1 is SGHNT and CDR2 YYREEE (reference sequence). The CDR3 length is 12 residues. CDR3 amino acids: CASSREGNTQYF. CDR3 nucleotides: TGTGCCAGCAGTCGCGAGGGGAATACGCAGTATTTT.

The J gene is TRBJ2-1, the V gene TRBV12-3 or TRBV12-4, with D uncertain. Trimming left V 10 bases short and J 1 base short, with 11 bases between. The CDR3 has 13 amino acids. The CDR3 sequence: CATASGSYNEQFF. CDR3 in DNA: TGTGCCACCGCAAGTGGTTCCTACAATGAGCAGTTCTTC.

This clonotype was detected many times. The chain combines TRBV15 with TRBJ2-7; the D gene is possibly TRBD1 (5 bases). Trimming shortened V by 0 bases and J by 4 bases, and 10 bases separated the two germline ends. The CDR3 extends over 14 amino acids. The germline V gene has CDR1 LNHNV and CDR2 YYDKDF (reference sequence). The CDR3 region has the DNA TGTGCCACCAGCAGAGATGTTGCAGGGTACGAGCAGTACTTC. Translated, it gives CATSRDVAGYEQYF.

V usage is TRBV4-2 and J usage is TRBJ2-1; no clear D gene. In germline, CDR1 is LGHNA, CDR2 YNFKEQ. The V and J ends lost 0 bases and 2 bases respectively, with 14 bases between them. The CDR3 consists of 17 residues. The chain's CDR3 is CASSQEMPLKTYNEQFF. CDR3 nucleotide sequence: TGTGCCAGCAGCCAAGAGATGCCTCTAAAAACCTACAATGAGCAGTTCTTC.

The V and J genes are TRBV11-2 and TRBJ2-7; a possible D gene is TRBD2 (6 bases). The CDR3 sequence is 15 residues long. Trimming pared 6 bases from V and 4 bases from J, leaving 19 bases between. Looked up from germline, CDR1 is SGHAT and CDR2 is FQNNGV. The CDR3 loop reads CASSPRRLRGYEQYF. The CDR3 DNA follows: TGTGCCAGCAGTCCACGGAGGCTTCGGGGGTACGAGCAGTACTTC. Filled out from reference TRBV11-2 and TRBJ2-7, the complete variable domain reads EAGVAQSPRYKIIEKRQSVAFWCNPISGHATLYWYQQILGQGPKLLIQFQNNGVVDDSQLPKDRFSAERLKGVDSTLKIQPAKLEDSAVYLCASSPRRLRGYEQYFGPGTRLTVT.

This rearrangement joins TRBV5-6 to TRBJ2-5; D not certain. The V gene lost 4 bases and the J gene lost 3 bases, with 16 bases spanning the gap. Per germline, CDR1 SGHDT and CDR2 YYEEEE. The CDR3 totals 15 residues. The CDR3 DNA reads as TGTGCCAGCAGCGGTCAGACGAGGTCAAAAGAGACCCAGTACTTC. As protein: CASSGQTRSKETQYF.

The rearrangement uses TRBV27 and TRBJ2-1; no definite D call. The CDR3 is made up of 11 amino acids. V lost 4 bases to trimming and J lost 5 bases, with 3 bases between them. Germline CDR1 is MNHEY and CDR2 is SMNVEV (reference sequence). CDR3 DNA: TGTGCCAGCAGTTATAACAATGAGCAGTTCTTC. This codes for CASSYNNEQFF.

A few counts support this clonotype. The V gene is TRBV6-4, the J gene TRBJ2-2; perhaps TRBD1 as D (5 bases). CDR1 is MRHNA, CDR2 SNTAGT, per germline. The CDR3 contains 15 residues. V was shortened by 3 bases and J by 6 bases, with 14 bases between the two germline ends. CDR3 in amino acids: CASSDRAGYSGELFF. The CDR3 region has the DNA TGTGCCAGCAGTGATCGGGCAGGGTACTCCGGGGAGCTGTTTTTT.

In this sample, this clonotype turned up many times. The genes are TRBV20-1 and TRBJ1-6; 11 positions agree with TRBD1. The CDR3 runs to 16 residues. The V segment lost 0 bases and the J segment 9 bases; nucleotides outside the gene matches: 7. Per the germline V gene, CDR1 is DFQATT and CDR2 is SNEGSKA (reference sequence). The CDR3 DNA reads TGCAGTGCTAGAGACCATGGGACAGGGGGTCGTTCACCCCTCCACTTT. It encodes CSARDHGTGGRSPLHF.

This clonotype came up many times. The chain combines TRBV20-1 with TRBJ2-2, with TRBD1 identical over 7 bases. The CDR3 length is 12 residues. Trimming at V came to 6 bases and at J to 4 bases, leaving 2 bases not matched to a gene. Germline V CDR1 and CDR2: DFQATT, SNEGSKA (reference sequence). The CDR3 reads CSADRATGELFF. The CDR3 DNA reads as TGCAGTGCCGACAGGGCCACCGGGGAGCTGTTTTTT.

This clonotype showed up just a few times. The rearrangement links TRBV6-2 or TRBV6-3 to TRBJ2-7; 7 positions match TRBD1. The CDR3 spans 12 residues. Unmatched junction bases numbered 4, after V lost 6 bases and J lost 5 bases. CDR1 and CDR2 (germline): MNHEY, SVGEGT. The CDR3 nucleotides are TGTGCCAGCAGGCCCGACAGGGACGAGCAGTACTTC. Encoded protein: CASRPDRDEQYF.

This chain links TRBV3-1 with TRBJ2-5, with 11 nucleotides matching TRBD2. With V trimmed by 3 bases and J by 5 bases, 5 bases remained unmatched. The length of the CDR3 is 15 residues. Germline-derived CDR1 and CDR2 are LGHDT and YNNKEL (reference sequence). The DNA for the CDR3 is TGTGCCAGCAGCCAGAGACTAGCGGGGATGGAGACCCAGTACTTC. This codes for CASSQRLAGMETQYF.

This clonotype was counted between two and nine times. This chain uses TRBV11-2 with TRBJ2-2; TRBD2 matches 13 bases. There are 17 residues in the CDR3. Unmatched junction bases numbered 8, after V lost 3 bases and J lost 7 bases. Per germline, CDR1 SGHAT and CDR2 FQNNGV. As DNA, the CDR3 is TGTGCCAGCAGCTTGGATAGACTAGCGGGAGGCGTCGGGGAGCTGTTTTTT. It codes for CASSLDRLAGGVGELFF.

This clonotype was counted a few times. The V gene is TRBV28, the J gene TRBJ1-5; TRBD1 is a possible D gene (5 bases). The CDR3 contains 14 residues. V was cut by 4 bases and J by 6 bases, with 13 bases left in between. Looked up from germline, CDR1 is MDHEN and CDR2 is SYDVKM. The CDR3 protein is CASSSNKGLQPQHF. The CDR3 nucleotides are TGTGCCAGCAGTTCCAATAAGGGACTTCAGCCCCAGCATTTT.

This clonotype was counted only a few times. This sequence joins TRBV7-2 and TRBJ1-5, with no clear D. CDR1 SGHTA and CDR2 FQGNSA come from the germline V gene. The CDR3 consists of 15 residues. V gave up 1 base and J gave up 2 bases, with 9 bases separating them. CDR3 amino acids: CASSLVREGNQPQHF. Written as DNA, the CDR3 is TGTGCCAGCAGCTTAGTACGTGAGGGCAATCAGCCCCAGCATTTT.

This clonotype was observed a few times. The chain combines TRBV9 with TRBJ2-2; D ambiguous. The CDR3 contains 14 residues. CDR1 and CDR2 (germline): SGDLS, YYNGEE. V dropped 2 bases and J dropped 3 bases, with 8 bases sitting between them. Here the CDR3 DNA reads TGTGCCAGCAGCGTTAGCCTAGACACCGGGGAGCTGTTTTTT. It specifies CASSVSLDTGELFF.

This rearrangement joins TRBV11-2 to TRBJ2-1, with 7 bases that match TRBD2. The length of the CDR3 is 15 residues. The V segment lost 5 bases and the J segment 9 bases; nucleotides outside the gene matches: 13. Germline CDR1 SGHAT, CDR2 FQNNGV. CDR3 region: CASSVFGEGRSEQFF. The CDR3 DNA reads TGTGCCAGCAGCGTTTTTGGGGAGGGCCGAAGTGAGCAGTTCTTC.

This clonotype has more than one count but fewer than ten. DNA for the CDR3: TGCAGTGCTAGAGTCTCTGATAACTATGGCTACACCTTC. Its translation: CSARVSDNYGYTF. V and J are TRBV20-1 and TRBJ1-2; D gene unclear. Germline CDR1 and CDR2: DFQATT and SNEGSKA (reference sequence). V was trimmed by 1 base and J by 1 base, leaving 7 bases between them. The CDR3 runs to 13 residues.

The CDR3 DNA reads as TGTGCCAGCAGTTTAAACACAGAGCTGTTTTTT. This gives the protein CASSLNTELFF. The chain employs TRBV28 and TRBJ2-2; no clear D. V was trimmed by 2 bases and J by 11 bases, leaving 6 bases between them. Germline V CDR1 and CDR2: MDHEN, SYDVKM. CDR3 length equals 11 residues.

The rearrangement uses TRBV30 and TRBJ2-2; D ambiguous. This CDR3 region has 13 residues. Between the trimmed V and J ends, which lost 3 bases and 7 bases, there was a span of 12 bases. Germline CDR1 GTSNPN, CDR2 SVGIG (reference sequence). Here the CDR3 DNA reads TGTGCCTGGAGGCCCACAAAGGTCGGGGAGCTGTTTTTT. This gives the protein CAWRPTKVGELFF.

The chain uses TRBV5-1 and TRBJ2-1; 8 bases fit TRBD1. The J segment lost 4 bases and the V segment lost 2 bases, leaving 8 bases of the junction unmatched. CDR1 SGHRS and CDR2 YFSETQ come from the germline V gene. This CDR3 is 16 amino acids long. The DNA for the CDR3 is TGCGCCAGCAGCTTTCAGGACAGGGTGGTATACAATGAGCAGTTCTTC. Amino acid sequence: CASSFQDRVVYNEQFF.

The chain combines TRBV9 with TRBJ2-3; D might be TRBD1 or TRBD2, each matching 6 bases. The V gene's germline CDR1 is SGDLS and CDR2 YYNGEE. Trimming shortened V by 4 bases and J by 8 bases, and 20 bases separated the two germline ends. The CDR3 is 15 residues long. In DNA form, the CDR3 reads TGTGCCAGCAGCCTAAACGGACAGCAGGGAGGTACGCAGTATTTT. It specifies CASSLNGQQGGTQYF. The full variable domain, with the rest looked up from reference TRBV9 and TRBJ2-3, is DSGVTQTPKHLITATGQRVTLRCSPRSGDLSVYWYQQSLDQGLQFLIQYYNGEERAKGNILERFSAQQFPDLHSELNLSSLELGDSALYFCASSLNGQQGGTQYFGPGTRLTVL.

The table lists this clonotype with a few counts. The V call is TRBV20-1, the J call TRBJ1-6; D might be TRBD1 (6 bases). V lost 3 bases to trimming and J lost 4 bases, with 10 bases between them. Germline values: CDR1 DFQATT, CDR2 SNEGSKA (reference sequence). There are 14 residues in the CDR3. Written as DNA, the CDR3 is TGCAGTGCTAGTAAGACAGGATATAATTCACCCCTCCACTTT. This encodes CSASKTGYNSPLHF.